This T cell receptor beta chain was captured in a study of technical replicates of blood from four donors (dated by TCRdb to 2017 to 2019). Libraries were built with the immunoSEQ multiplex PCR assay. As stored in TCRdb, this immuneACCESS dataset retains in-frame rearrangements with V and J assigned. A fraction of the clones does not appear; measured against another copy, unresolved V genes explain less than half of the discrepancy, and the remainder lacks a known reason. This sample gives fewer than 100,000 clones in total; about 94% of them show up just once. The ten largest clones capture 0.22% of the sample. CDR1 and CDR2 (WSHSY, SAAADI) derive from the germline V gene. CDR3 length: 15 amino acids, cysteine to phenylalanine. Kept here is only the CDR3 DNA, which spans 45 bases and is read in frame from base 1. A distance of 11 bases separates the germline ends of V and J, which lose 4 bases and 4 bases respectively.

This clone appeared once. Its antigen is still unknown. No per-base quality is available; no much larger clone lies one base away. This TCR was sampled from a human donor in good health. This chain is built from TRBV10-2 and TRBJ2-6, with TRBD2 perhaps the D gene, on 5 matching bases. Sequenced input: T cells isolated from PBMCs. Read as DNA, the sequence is TGCGCCAGCAGTGCGCGGGTATCAGGGGCCAACGTCCTGACTTTC. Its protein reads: CASSARVSGANVLTF.